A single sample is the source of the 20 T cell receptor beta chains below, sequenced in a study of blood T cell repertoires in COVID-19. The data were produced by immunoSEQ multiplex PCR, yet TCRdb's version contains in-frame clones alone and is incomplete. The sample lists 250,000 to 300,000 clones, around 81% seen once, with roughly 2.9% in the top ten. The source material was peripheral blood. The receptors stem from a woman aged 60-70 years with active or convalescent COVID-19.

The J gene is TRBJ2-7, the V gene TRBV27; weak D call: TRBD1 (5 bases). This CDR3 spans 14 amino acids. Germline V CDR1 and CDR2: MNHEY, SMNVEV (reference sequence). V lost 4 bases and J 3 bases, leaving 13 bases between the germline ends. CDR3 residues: CASSSHRILYEQYF. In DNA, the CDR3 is TGTGCCAGCAGTTCGCACAGGATTCTCTACGAGCAGTACTTC.

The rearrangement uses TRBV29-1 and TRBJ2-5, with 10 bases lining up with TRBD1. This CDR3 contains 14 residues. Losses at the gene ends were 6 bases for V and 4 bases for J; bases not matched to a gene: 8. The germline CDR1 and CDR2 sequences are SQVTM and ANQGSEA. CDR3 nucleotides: TGCAGCGTCCGACAGGGGGCCGTGGGAGAGACCCAGTACTTC. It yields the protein CSVRQGAVGETQYF. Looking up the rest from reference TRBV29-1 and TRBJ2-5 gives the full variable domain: SAVISQKPSRDICQRGTSLTIQCQVDSQVTMMFWYRQQPGQSLTLIATANQGSEATYESGFVIDKFPISRPNLTFSTLTVSNMSPEDSSIYLCSVRQGAVGETQYFGPGTRLLVL.

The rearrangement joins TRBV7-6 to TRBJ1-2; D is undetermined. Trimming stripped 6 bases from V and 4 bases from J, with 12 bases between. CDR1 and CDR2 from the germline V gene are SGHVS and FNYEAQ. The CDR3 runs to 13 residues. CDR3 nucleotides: TGTGCCAGCAGGTTTGTGGGCTGCTATGGCTACACCTTC. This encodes CASRFVGCYGYTF.

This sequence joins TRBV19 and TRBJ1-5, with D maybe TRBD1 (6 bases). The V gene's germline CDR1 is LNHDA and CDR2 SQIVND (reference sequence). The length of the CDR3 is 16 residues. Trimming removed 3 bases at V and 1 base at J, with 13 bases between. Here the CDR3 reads CASSIIFQGSNQPQHF. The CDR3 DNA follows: TGTGCCAGTAGTATTATCTTCCAGGGGAGCAATCAGCCCCAGCATTTT.

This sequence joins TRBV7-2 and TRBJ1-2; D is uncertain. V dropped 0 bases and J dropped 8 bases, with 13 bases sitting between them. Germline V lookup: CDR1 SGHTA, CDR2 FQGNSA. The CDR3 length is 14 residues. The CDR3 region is CASSLAVGLVGYTF. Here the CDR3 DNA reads TGTGCCAGCAGCTTAGCTGTCGGGTTAGTGGGCTACACCTTC.

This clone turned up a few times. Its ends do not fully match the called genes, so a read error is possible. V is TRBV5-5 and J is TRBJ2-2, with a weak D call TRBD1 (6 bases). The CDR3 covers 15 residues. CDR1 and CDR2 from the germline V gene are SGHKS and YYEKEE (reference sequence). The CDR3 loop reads CASSSGAGETGELFF. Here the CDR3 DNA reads TGTGCCAGTAGCTCCGGTGCAGGGGAGACCGGGGAGCTGTTTTTT.

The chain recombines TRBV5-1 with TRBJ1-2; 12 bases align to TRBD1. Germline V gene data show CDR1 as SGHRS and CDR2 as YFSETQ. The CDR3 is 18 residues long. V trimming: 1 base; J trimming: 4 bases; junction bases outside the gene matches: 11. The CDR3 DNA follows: TGCGCCAGCAGCTTGTCAGGGACAGGGGGCGTTCCATCCTATGGCTACACCTTC. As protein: CASSLSGTGGVPSYGYTF.

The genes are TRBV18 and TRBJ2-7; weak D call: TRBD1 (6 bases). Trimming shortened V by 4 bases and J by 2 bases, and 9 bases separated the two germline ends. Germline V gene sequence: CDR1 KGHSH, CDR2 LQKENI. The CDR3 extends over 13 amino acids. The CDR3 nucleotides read TGTGCCAGCTCACAGGACAGTGCCTACGAGCAGTACTTC. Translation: CASSQDSAYEQYF.

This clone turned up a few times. The CDR3 sequence: CASSLARIRTGEAFF. The CDR3, as DNA: TGTGCCAGCAGCTTAGCGCGGATCCGGACAGGAGAAGCTTTCTTT. The genes are TRBV11-1 and TRBJ1-1, with 7 bases aligning to TRBD1. The germline gives CDR1 SGHAT, CDR2 FQDESV (reference sequence). The CDR3 is made up of 15 amino acids. V dropped 0 bases and J dropped 8; count of bases not matched to a gene: 9.

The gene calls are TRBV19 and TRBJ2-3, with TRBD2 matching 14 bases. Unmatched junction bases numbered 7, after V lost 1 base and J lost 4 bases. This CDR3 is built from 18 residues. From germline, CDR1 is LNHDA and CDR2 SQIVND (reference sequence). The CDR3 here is CASSIAAGTSGGADTQYF. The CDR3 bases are TGTGCCAGTAGTATAGCCGCCGGGACTAGCGGGGGAGCAGATACGCAGTATTTT.

The CDR3 loop reads CASSWSRDVYGYTF. The CDR3 region has the DNA TGTGCCAGCAGTTGGTCCAGGGATGTCTATGGCTACACCTTC. The chain is built from TRBV27 and TRBJ1-2, with D possibly matching TRBD1 (5 bases). Germline lookup yields CDR1 MNHEY and CDR2 SMNVEV (reference sequence). The CDR3 has 14 amino acids. Trimming stripped 4 bases from V and 4 bases from J, with 13 bases between.

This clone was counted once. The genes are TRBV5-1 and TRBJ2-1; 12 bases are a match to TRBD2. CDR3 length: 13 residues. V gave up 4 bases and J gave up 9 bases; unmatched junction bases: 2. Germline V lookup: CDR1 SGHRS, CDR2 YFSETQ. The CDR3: CASSLAGGLEQFF. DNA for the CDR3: TGCGCCAGCAGCCTAGCGGGGGGGCTTGAGCAGTTCTTC.

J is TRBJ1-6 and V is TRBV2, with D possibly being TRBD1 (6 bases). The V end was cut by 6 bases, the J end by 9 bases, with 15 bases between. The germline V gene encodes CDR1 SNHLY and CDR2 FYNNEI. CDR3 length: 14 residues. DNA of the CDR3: TGTGCCAGCAGCAAAGGGGGTAGAAGTTCACCCCTCCACTTT. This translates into CASSKGGRSSPLHF. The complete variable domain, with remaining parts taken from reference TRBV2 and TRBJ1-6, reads EPEVTQTPSHQVTQMGQEVILRCVPISNHLYFYWYRQILGQKVEFLVSFYNNEISEKSEIFDDQFSVERPDGSNFTLKIRSTKLEDSAMYFCASSKGGRSSPLHFGNGTRLTVT.

CDR3: CASQGRDQETQYF. The CDR3 nucleotides read TGTGCCAGCCAGGGCAGGGACCAAGAGACCCAGTACTTC. The chain recombines TRBV6-6 with TRBJ2-5; the D gene is possibly TRBD1 (5 bases). This CDR3 has 13 residues. The V and J ends lost 8 bases and 0 bases respectively, with 10 bases between them. Looked up from germline, CDR1 is MNHNY and CDR2 is SVGAGI (reference sequence).

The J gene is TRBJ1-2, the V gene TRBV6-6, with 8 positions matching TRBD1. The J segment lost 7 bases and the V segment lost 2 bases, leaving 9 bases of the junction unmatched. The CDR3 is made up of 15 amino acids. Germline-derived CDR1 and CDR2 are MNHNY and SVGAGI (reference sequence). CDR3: CASSYPRTGKGGYTF. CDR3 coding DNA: TGTGCCAGCAGTTACCCCCGGACAGGGAAGGGTGGCTACACCTTC.

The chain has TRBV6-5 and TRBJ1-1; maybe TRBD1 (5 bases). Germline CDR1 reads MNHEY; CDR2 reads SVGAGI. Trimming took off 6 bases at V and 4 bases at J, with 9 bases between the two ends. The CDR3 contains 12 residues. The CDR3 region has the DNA TGTGCCAGCAGCCTGACAGTCACTGAAGCTTTCTTT. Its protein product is CASSLTVTEAFF.

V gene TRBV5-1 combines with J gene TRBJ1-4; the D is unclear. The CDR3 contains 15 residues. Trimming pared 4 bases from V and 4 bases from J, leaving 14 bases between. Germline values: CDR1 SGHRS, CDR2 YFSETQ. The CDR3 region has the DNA TGCGCCAGCAGCCAGGAGGCGCGGGGTAATGAAAAACTGTTTTTT. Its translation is CASSQEARGNEKLFF.

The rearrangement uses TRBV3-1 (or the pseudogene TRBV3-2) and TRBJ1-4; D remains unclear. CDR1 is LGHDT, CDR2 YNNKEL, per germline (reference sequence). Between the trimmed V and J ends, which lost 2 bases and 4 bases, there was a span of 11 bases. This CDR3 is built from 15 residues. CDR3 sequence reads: CASSQSGRGNEKLFF. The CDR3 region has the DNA TGTGCCAGCAGCCAATCGGGTCGGGGTAATGAAAAACTGTTTTTT.

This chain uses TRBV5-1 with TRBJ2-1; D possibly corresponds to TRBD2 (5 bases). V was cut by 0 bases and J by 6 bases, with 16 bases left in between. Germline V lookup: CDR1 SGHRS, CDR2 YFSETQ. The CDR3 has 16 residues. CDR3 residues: CASSLDPGNPANEQFF. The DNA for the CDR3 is TGCGCCAGCAGCTTGGATCCGGGGAATCCCGCCAATGAGCAGTTCTTC.

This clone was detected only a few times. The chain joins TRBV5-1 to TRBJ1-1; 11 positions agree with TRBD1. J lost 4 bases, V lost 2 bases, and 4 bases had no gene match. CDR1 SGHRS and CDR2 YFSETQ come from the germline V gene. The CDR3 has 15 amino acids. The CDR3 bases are TGCGCCAGCAGCTTCACCGGGACAGGGGGCACTGAAGCTTTCTTT. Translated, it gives CASSFTGTGGTEAFF.